These 31 T cell receptor beta chains were sequenced from one sample in a study of CD8 T cells in Susac syndrome. After extraction with the RNeasy kit, roughly 0.5 to 1 ug of the RNA was reverse transcribed using random hexamers. TCRdb re-derived calls from the immunoSEQ multiplex PCR reads in MiXCR, one entry per CDR3 protein. This sample yields roughly 330,000 distinct CDR3 sequences, of which just over 90% are seen a single time; 0.065% belongs to the top ten. Sequencing used CD4+ T cells from PBMCs. These receptors were taken from a human donor with multiple sclerosis.

The chain recombines TRBV6-5 with TRBJ2-7; TRBD1 matches 8 bases. V lost 7 bases and J lost 3; bases outside the gene matches: 11. CDR1 and CDR2 from the germline V gene are MNHEY and SVGAGI. The length of the CDR3 is 15 residues. CDR3 protein: CASTGAGTGFYEQYF. As DNA, the CDR3 is TGTGCCAGCACCGGGGCGGGGACAGGCTTCTACGAGCAGTACTTC.

The genes are TRBV5-1 and TRBJ2-3, with D unclear. The CDR3 is 14 amino acids. In germline, CDR1 is SGHRS, CDR2 YFSETQ. The germline V and J ends were trimmed by 2 bases and 0 bases, with 7 bases remaining between them. CDR3 protein: CASSFRLSTDTQYF. CDR3 coding DNA: TGCGCCAGCAGCTTTCGCCTGAGCACAGATACGCAGTATTTT.

This clonotype was found once. V and J are TRBV6-5 and TRBJ1-5; no definite D call. Looked up from germline, CDR1 is MNHEY and CDR2 is SVGAGI. Trimming took off 6 bases at V and 4 bases at J, with 13 bases between the two ends. The CDR3 spans 14 residues. CDR3: CASSRQSRNQPQHF. In DNA, the CDR3 is TGTGCCAGCAGCCGACAATCTCGGAATCAGCCCCAGCATTTT.

The V gene is TRBV20-1, the J gene TRBJ2-7, with D maybe TRBD1 (5 bases). Trimming took off 3 bases at V and 2 bases at J, with 11 bases between the two ends. In germline, CDR1 is DFQATT, CDR2 SNEGSKA (reference sequence). The CDR3 extends over 13 amino acids. The CDR3 region has the DNA TGCAGTGCTAGCCGACAGCCCCCCTACGAGCAGTACTTC. Translating it yields CSASRQPPYEQYF.

The gene calls are TRBV3-1 and TRBJ2-1; 9 bases match TRBD2. Germline V lookup: CDR1 LGHDT, CDR2 YNNKEL (reference sequence). There are 15 residues in the CDR3. Trimming at V came to 4 bases and at J to 5 bases, leaving 6 bases not matched to a gene. In DNA form, the CDR3 reads TGTGCCAGCAGCCTCTGGGGCGGGGGGGACAATGAGCAGTTCTTC. Encoded protein: CASSLWGGGDNEQFF.

The V gene is TRBV5-1, the J gene TRBJ2-3, with D perhaps matching TRBD1 (5 bases). This CDR3 contains 12 residues. The germline CDR1 and CDR2 sequences are SGHRS and YFSETQ. Trimming shortened V by 3 bases and J by 4 bases, and 6 bases separated the two germline ends. The CDR3 region has the DNA TGCGCCAGCAGCTGGGGCGCAGATACGCAGTATTTT. This codes for CASSWGADTQYF.

The chain carries TRBV7-9 and TRBJ2-7; D is unclear. CDR1 SEHNR and CDR2 FQNEAQ come from the germline V gene (reference sequence). V was clipped by 4 bases and J by 6 bases, with 10 bases between them. CDR3 length: 12 amino acids. The chain's CDR3 is CASSSLRFEQYF. As DNA, the CDR3 is TGTGCCAGCAGCTCACTACGCTTCGAGCAGTACTTC.

This clonotype came up a few times. The chain uses TRBV18 and TRBJ1-5; D is perhaps TRBD1 (5 bases). V was trimmed by 3 bases and J by 3 bases, leaving 9 bases between them. The germline V gene encodes CDR1 KGHSH and CDR2 LQKENI. This CDR3 is 14 amino acids long. The CDR3 region has the DNA TGTGCCAGCTCACCGGGGGGATTCAATCAGCCCCAGCATTTT. Protein: CASSPGGFNQPQHF.

J is TRBJ1-1 and V is TRBV6-1; a weak D match, TRBD1 (5 bases). V lost 10 bases, J lost 0 bases, and 18 bases lay in between. Germline V gene sequence: CDR1 MNHNS, CDR2 SASEGT. There are 15 residues in the CDR3. The CDR3 loop is CATGIGADMNTEAFF. The CDR3 DNA sequence: TGTGCCACGGGGATTGGGGCAGACATGAACACTGAAGCTTTCTTT.

The chain recombines TRBV30 with TRBJ2-3, with D hard to call. The germline V and J ends were trimmed by 5 bases and 0 bases, with 6 bases remaining between them. The germline V gene has CDR1 GTSNPN and CDR2 SVGIG (reference sequence). The length of the CDR3 is 12 residues. The chain's CDR3 is CAWGPSTDTQYF. The CDR3 DNA follows: TGTGCCTGGGGACCTAGCACAGATACGCAGTATTTT.

The gene calls are TRBV7-2 and TRBJ2-2; perhaps TRBD2 as D (7 bases). The CDR3 contains 16 residues. V was shortened by 1 base and J by 3 bases, with 12 bases between the two germline ends. Germline CDR1 reads SGHTA; CDR2 reads FQGNSA. The CDR3 DNA reads TGTGCCAGCAGCTTAGAACGGGGGGCCTACACCGGGGAGCTGTTTTTT. This sequence encodes CASSLERGAYTGELFF.

The J gene is TRBJ2-1, the V gene TRBV11-2, with D possibly called TRBD1 or TRBD2 (6 bases each). Looked up from germline, CDR1 is SGHAT and CDR2 is FQNNGV. Trimming stripped 2 bases from V and 0 bases from J, with 8 bases between. CDR3 length: 15 amino acids. CDR3: CASSLRGDSYNEQFF. As DNA, the CDR3 is TGTGCCAGCAGCTTAAGGGGGGACTCCTACAATGAGCAGTTCTTC. The full variable domain, with the rest looked up from reference TRBV11-2 and TRBJ2-1, is EAGVAQSPRYKIIEKRQSVAFWCNPISGHATLYWYQQILGQGPKLLIQFQNNGVVDDSQLPKDRFSAERLKGVDSTLKIQPAKLEDSAVYLCASSLRGDSYNEQFFGPGTRLTVL.

This clonotype was recorded only once. The CDR3 sequence is CASSSGTGVADEQFF. CDR3 DNA sequence: TGTGCCAGCAGTTCCGGGACAGGGGTAGCAGATGAGCAGTTCTTC. The chain links TRBV12-3 or TRBV12-4 to TRBJ2-1, with TRBD1 matching over 10 bases. J was trimmed by 8 bases and V by 4 bases; bases with no gene match: 8. The length of the CDR3 is 15 residues.

This chain joins TRBV12-3 or TRBV12-4 and TRBJ2-5; TRBD1 aligns across 9 bases. With V trimmed by 5 bases and J by 2 bases, 6 bases remained unmatched. The CDR3 has 15 amino acids. DNA for the CDR3: TGTGCCAGCAGTCTCATGGGACAGGGACAAGAGACCCAGTACTTC. Translated: CASSLMGQGQETQYF.

This clonotype was observed a few times. CDR3 region: CATSRSGGYEQYF. CDR3 nucleotide sequence: TGTGCCACCAGCAGATCAGGGGGCTACGAGCAGTACTTC. The rearrangement joins TRBV15 to TRBJ2-7, with 7 bases aligning to TRBD1. This CDR3 has 13 residues. Trimming took 2 bases from V and 3 from J; bases not matched to a gene: 1. In germline, CDR1 is LNHNV, CDR2 YYDKDF (reference sequence).

This clonotype was found once. The V call is TRBV5-1, the J call TRBJ2-1, with 11 nucleotides matching TRBD2. This CDR3 spans 15 amino acids. Trimming took 4 bases from V and 6 from J; bases not matched to a gene: 6. Germline CDR1 is SGHRS and CDR2 is YFSETQ. The CDR3 sequence: CASSLSGRAPNEQFF. CDR3 nucleotide sequence: TGCGCCAGCAGCCTTAGCGGGAGGGCCCCCAATGAGCAGTTCTTC.

The genes are TRBV7-2 and TRBJ2-7; D unresolved. CDR1 and CDR2 (germline): SGHTA, FQGNSA. CDR3 size: 14 residues. Trimming removed 4 bases at V and 3 bases at J, with 13 bases between. The CDR3 DNA sequence: TGTGCCAGCAGCTCTGTGGCACGGTTCTACGAGCAGTACTTC. It yields the protein CASSSVARFYEQYF.

This chain joins TRBV20-1 and TRBJ2-3; 11 nucleotides line up with TRBD2. V was clipped by 8 bases and J by 6 bases; unmatched bases: 4. The length of the CDR3 is 12 residues. Germline V gene data show CDR1 as DFQATT and CDR2 as SNEGSKA (reference sequence). The CDR3 sequence: CSSTSGIDTQYF. The CDR3 region has the DNA TGCAGTTCGACTAGCGGGATCGATACGCAGTATTTT.

This clonotype was seen only a few times. This sequence joins TRBV5-5 and TRBJ2-5, with D perhaps matching TRBD2 (5 bases). Germline CDR1 reads SGHKS; CDR2 reads YYEKEE (reference sequence). The V end was cut by 1 base, the J end by 0 bases, with 7 bases between. The CDR3 has 14 amino acids. CDR3 in amino acids: CASSLRRDQETQYF. Written as DNA, the CDR3 is TGTGCCAGCAGCTTGCGGCGGGACCAAGAGACCCAGTACTTC. The entire variable domain, with the rest obtained from reference TRBV5-5 and TRBJ2-5, is as follows: DAGVTQSPTHLIKTRGQQVTLRCSPISGHKSVSWYQQVLGQGPQFIFQYYEKEERGRGNFPDRFSARQFPNYSSELNVNALLLGDSALYLCASSLRRDQETQYFGPGTRLLVL.

The J gene is TRBJ2-1, the V gene TRBV18; 7 positions match TRBD1. Germline values: CDR1 KGHSH, CDR2 LQKENI. The CDR3 contains 15 residues. Trimming removed 4 bases from V and 4 bases from J; junction bases left unmatched: 7. DNA for the CDR3: TGTGCCAGCTCACGGGAACCGGGACAGTACAATGAGCAGTTCTTC. Its protein product is CASSREPGQYNEQFF.

The chain combines TRBV5-1 with TRBJ2-1, with D hard to call. Trimming took off 2 bases at V and 0 bases at J, with 9 bases between the two ends. The germline V gene has CDR1 SGHRS and CDR2 YFSETQ. CDR3 size: 15 residues. The CDR3 region is CASSFKLVSYNEQFF. The CDR3 DNA reads as TGCGCCAGCAGCTTCAAACTTGTCTCCTACAATGAGCAGTTCTTC.

V gene TRBV27 combines with J gene TRBJ2-2; D unclear. V was trimmed by 3 bases and J by 1 base, leaving 12 bases between them. Germline V gives CDR1 MNHEY, CDR2 SMNVEV (reference sequence). The CDR3 is made up of 16 amino acids. The CDR3 reads CASSFRPPRNTGELFF. As DNA, the CDR3 is TGTGCCAGCAGTTTTCGGCCCCCAAGGAACACCGGGGAGCTGTTTTTT.

Here the CDR3 DNA reads TGCAGTGCTAGTAAGGCGATAGCGGGGCTCTCATGGGGCTCCTACGAGCAGTACTTC. Protein product: CSASKAIAGLSWGSYEQYF. The chain employs TRBV20-1 and TRBJ2-7; 8 nucleotides match TRBD2. V shed 3 bases and J 0 bases; nucleotides not matched to a gene: 19. The CDR3 loop spans 19 amino acids. Germline V gives CDR1 DFQATT, CDR2 SNEGSKA (reference sequence).

The chain is built from TRBV7-2 and TRBJ2-7; D is unclear. This CDR3 contains 13 residues. The ends were cut back, 2 bases at V and 6 bases at J, with 11 bases in the middle. Germline V CDR1 and CDR2: SGHTA, FQGNSA. Here the CDR3 DNA reads TGTGCCAGCAGCTTACCCTCTACGGCCGAGCAGTACTTC. It specifies CASSLPSTAEQYF.

The V and J genes are TRBV2 and TRBJ1-2; 8 nucleotides agree with TRBD1. Trimming took 4 bases from V and 0 from J; bases not matched to a gene: 10. CDR3 length: 17 residues. Per the germline V gene, CDR1 is SNHLY and CDR2 is FYNNEI. CDR3 sequence: CASSAGTGLLSNYGYTF. DNA of the CDR3: TGTGCCAGCAGTGCCGGGACAGGTCTCCTCTCTAACTATGGCTACACCTTC.

V is TRBV6-6 and J is TRBJ1-2; TRBD1 matches at 7 bases. This CDR3 has 14 amino acids. Germline V gene sequence: CDR1 MNHNY, CDR2 SVGAGI (reference sequence). Trimming at V came to 7 bases and at J to 5 bases, leaving 10 bases not matched to a gene. The CDR3 nucleotides are TGTGCCAGCACTCCAACAGGGGATAGGTATGGCTACACCTTC. It yields the protein CASTPTGDRYGYTF.

The chain links TRBV30 to TRBJ1-2, with TRBD1 as a possible D gene (6 bases). Germline-derived CDR1 and CDR2 are GTSNPN and SVGIG (reference sequence). Trimming removed 2 bases from V and 3 bases from J, with 10 bases in between. This CDR3 spans 13 amino acids. The CDR3 is CAWSPGDDYGYTF. The CDR3 DNA reads TGTGCCTGGAGTCCAGGGGACGACTATGGCTACACCTTC.

In this sample, this clonotype turned up once. The V gene is TRBV7-8, the J gene TRBJ1-5; D perhaps matches TRBD1 (5 bases). The CDR3 length is 13 residues. CDR1 is SGHVS, CDR2 FQNEAQ, per germline. V was cut by 7 bases and J by 4 bases, with 11 bases left in between. The CDR3 is CASTQDRNQPQHF. In DNA, the CDR3 is TGTGCCAGCACCCAAGACAGAAATCAGCCCCAGCATTTT.

The CDR3 loop reads CASSAYGLAQFF. The CDR3, as DNA: TGTGCCAGCAGTGCCTATGGCCTGGCGCAGTTCTTC. The rearrangement uses TRBV6-2 or TRBV6-3 and TRBJ2-1; D is undetermined. Germline CDR1 and CDR2: MNHEY and SVGEGT. The CDR3 consists of 12 residues. The ends were cut back, 5 bases at V and 12 bases at J, with 14 bases in the middle.

This clonotype was observed a single time. This sequence joins TRBV19 and TRBJ1-6; TRBD1 agrees at 7 bases. Germline values: CDR1 LNHDA, CDR2 SQIVND (reference sequence). The CDR3 is made up of 15 amino acids. J lost 9 bases, V lost 1 base, and 6 bases had no gene match. The CDR3: CASSIGQGGASPLHF. DNA of the CDR3: TGTGCCAGTAGTATAGGACAGGGTGGTGCTTCACCCCTCCACTTT. The full variable domain, in which reference TRBV19 and TRBJ1-6 provide the parts outside the CDR3, is DGGITQSPKYLFRKEGQNVTLSCEQNLNHDAMYWYRQDPGQGLRLIYYSQIVNDFQKGDIAEGYSVSREKKESFPLTVTSAQKNPTAFYLCASSIGQGGASPLHFGNGTRLTVT.

This CDR3 is CASSQFPGLGYLEQFF. DNA of the CDR3: TGTGCCAGCAGCCAATTCCCGGGACTAGGGTACTTGGAGCAGTTCTTC. The J gene is TRBJ2-1, the V gene TRBV3-1; 8 positions match TRBD2. J was trimmed by 10 bases and V by 2 bases; bases with no gene match: 13. The CDR3 has 16 amino acids. Germline loops: CDR1 LGHDT, CDR2 YNNKEL (reference sequence).